The T cell receptor (beta chain) under discussion was sequenced for a study of Tregs in tolerant kidney transplant recipients. Study-wide results and caveats: Tregs expanded with activated donor B cells seemed most donor-specific. Some patients' samples used different primers over time, so nucleotide sequences weren't comparable.

Unstimulated Tregs (CD4+CD25+CD127-) and CD4+CD25- non-Tregs were sorted from PBMCs. Thawed PBMCs were rested overnight at 37°C with 200 IU/ml IL-2 before regulatory T cell sorting. TCRdb's table, derived via immunoSEQ multiplex PCR, lists solely in-frame clones and lacks some. Of about 78,000 clones in the sample, around 93% were seen once. A remark on this clone: Its specificity is unknown.

The CDR3 runs to 15 residues. CDR1 and CDR2 from the germline V gene are LNHNV and YYDKDF (reference sequence). With 0 bases removed from V and 5 bases from J, the gap between germline ends came to 14 bases. The rearrangement uses TRBV15 and TRBJ2-7; D may correspond to TRBD1 or TRBD2 (7 bases each). The sequence was collected from a human donor who received a combined kidney and bone marrow transplant. The material sequenced was Tregs from blood, taken before the transplant. CDR3 residues: CATSRDGAGGDEQYF. The CDR3, as DNA: TGTGCCACCAGCAGAGATGGGGCAGGGGGGGACGAGCAGTACTTC.